The 30 T cell receptor beta chains below all came from one sample that was sequenced in a study of T cell responses to AZD1222 COVID-19 vaccine (dated by TCRdb to 2020 to 2023). The time point label of this sample denotes: baseline before first vaccination. Libraries were built with the immunoSEQ multiplex PCR assay. TCRdb limited this immuneACCESS table to in-frame rearrangements with V and J called. A share of clones is missing; checked studies link under half to unresolved V genes, and the rest is unexplained. The sample contains some 130,000 clones, 87% of them found a single time. Approximately 1.5% of the sample lies in the top ten. This specimen was peripheral blood, taken on day 0 of AZD1222 vaccination. Receptors were obtained from an adult in good health.

The chain is built from TRBV5-6 and TRBJ2-3; unclear D gene. The CDR3 runs 12 residues. Per germline, CDR1 SGHDT and CDR2 YYEEEE. The germline V and J ends were trimmed by 2 bases and 5 bases, with 6 bases remaining between them. CDR3 residues: CASSLARDTQYF. CDR3 sequence (DNA): TGTGCCAGCAGCTTAGCTAGAGATACGCAGTATTTT.

The chain uses TRBV4-2 and TRBJ2-6; 16 nucleotides align to TRBD2. The CDR3 is 20 amino acids. Looked up from germline, CDR1 is LGHNA and CDR2 is YNFKEQ. The junction had 8 bases not matched to a gene; V was cut back by 4 bases and J by 2 bases. CDR3 DNA sequence: TGTGCCAGCAGCCCCGTCGGGACTAGCGGGGGGGTCCCTGGGGCCAACGTCCTGACTTTC. It codes for CASSPVGTSGGVPGANVLTF.

The chain joins TRBV5-6 to TRBJ2-7; no reliable D call. V was shortened by 0 bases and J by 4 bases, with 5 bases between the two germline ends. Germline CDR1 reads SGHDT; CDR2 reads YYEEEE. This CDR3 region has 12 residues. As DNA, the CDR3 is TGTGCCAGCAGCTTGGCCGCATACGAGCAGTACTTC. Translation gives CASSLAAYEQYF.

J is TRBJ1-4 and V is TRBV12-3 or TRBV12-4; D is perhaps TRBD1 (5 bases). CDR3 size: 12 residues. Trimming shortened V by 3 bases and J by 10 bases, and 9 bases separated the two germline ends. CDR3 loop: CASSLGVGKLFF. The DNA of the CDR3 is TGTGCCAGCAGTTTGGGGGTTGGAAAACTGTTTTTT.

This chain connects TRBV19 to TRBJ1-4, with no clear D. There are 15 residues in the CDR3. CDR1 is LNHDA, CDR2 SQIVND, per germline (reference sequence). The ends were cut back, 3 bases at V and 7 bases at J, with 15 bases in the middle. For the CDR3, the DNA is TGTGCCAGTAGTATTCTGGGCAGCTTGGGTGAAAAACTGTTTTTT. This translates into CASSILGSLGEKLFF.

This sequence joins TRBV28 and TRBJ2-5; 9 bases align to TRBD1. Germline trimming cut 3 bases from V and 0 bases from J; bases unmatched to any gene: 14. The CDR3 is 19 amino acids. Germline V gives CDR1 MDHEN, CDR2 SYDVKM. The CDR3 sequence: CASSFVPGQGRKYQETQYF. CDR3 nucleotides: TGTGCCAGCAGTTTTGTCCCGGGACAGGGTAGAAAGTACCAAGAGACCCAGTACTTC.

The chain links TRBV28 to TRBJ1-6; D perhaps matches TRBD1 (5 bases). This CDR3 spans 16 amino acids. Trimming pared 5 bases from V and 10 bases from J, leaving 21 bases between. The V gene's germline CDR1 is MDHEN and CDR2 SYDVKM. The CDR3 DNA follows: TGTGCCAGCAGTACTACCGTGGAAAAGGGGCGATCACCCCTCCACTTT. Encoded protein: CASSTTVEKGRSPLHF.

V usage is TRBV24-1 and J usage is TRBJ1-2; maybe TRBD1 (6 bases). V lost 4 bases and J 4 bases, leaving 9 bases between the germline ends. The germline CDR1 and CDR2 sequences are KGHDR and SFDVKD. The CDR3 sequence is 13 residues long. CDR3 bases: TGTGCCACCAGTGAGGGGGGGCCCTATGGCTACACCTTC. This encodes CATSEGGPYGYTF.

The genes are TRBV20-1 and TRBJ2-2, with D tentatively TRBD1 (5 bases). The CDR3 has 14 residues. Germline CDR1 and CDR2: DFQATT and SNEGSKA (reference sequence). V was shortened by 3 bases and J by 4 bases, with 12 bases between the two germline ends. This CDR3 is CSASGHNPTGELFF. The CDR3 nucleotides are TGCAGTGCTAGTGGACATAACCCCACCGGGGAGCTGTTTTTT.

This clone was seen a handful of times. CDR3 DNA: TGTGCCAGCAGCGGGGGGACGGAAAACACTGAAGCTTTCTTT. As protein: CASSGGTENTEAFF. The genes are TRBV7-3 and TRBJ1-1; TRBD1 is a possible D gene (5 bases). The CDR3 consists of 14 residues. Trimming pared 5 bases from V and 2 bases from J, leaving 12 bases between. Germline V gene data show CDR1 as SGHTA and CDR2 as FQGTGA. Looking up the rest from reference TRBV7-3 and TRBJ1-1 gives the full variable domain: GAGVSQTPSNKVTEKGKYVELRCDPISGHTALYWYRQSLGQGPEFLIYFQGTGAADDSGLPNDRFFAVRPEGSVSTLKIQRTERGDSAVYLCASSGGTENTEAFFGQGTRLTVV.

The J gene is TRBJ1-6, the V gene TRBV10-3; 7 bases agree with TRBD1. Germline loops: CDR1 ENHRY, CDR2 SYGVKD. The CDR3 contains 14 residues. The junction had 5 bases not matched to a gene; V was cut back by 6 bases and J by 6 bases. The CDR3 loop is CAISDRASNSPLHF. For the CDR3, the DNA is TGTGCCATCAGCGACAGGGCCTCTAATTCACCCCTCCACTTT.

This clone was seen once. The chain joins TRBV9 to TRBJ2-7; weak D call: TRBD2 (6 bases). The CDR3 loop spans 15 amino acids. The germline V gene has CDR1 SGDLS and CDR2 YYNGEE. Trimming took off 4 bases at V and 0 bases at J, with 14 bases between the two ends. For the CDR3, the DNA is TGTGCCAGCAGCCCTTACTCGGGGGTCTCCTACGAGCAGTACTTC. This encodes CASSPYSGVSYEQYF.

The chain links TRBV6-5 to TRBJ2-1; weak D call: TRBD1 (5 bases). The CDR3 length is 13 residues. V was pared by 3 bases and J by 10 bases, with 13 bases between. CDR1 and CDR2 (germline): MNHEY, SVGAGI. CDR3 residues: CASSYSGAREQFF. CDR3 sequence (DNA): TGTGCCAGCAGTTATAGTGGGGCCCGGGAGCAGTTCTTC.

The CDR3 spells CASSSDGTATYEQYF. The DNA for the CDR3 is TGTGCCAGCAGTTCTGACGGGACAGCGACCTACGAGCAGTACTTC. The chain couples TRBV28 to TRBJ2-7; TRBD1 matches 7 bases. The CDR3 extends over 15 amino acids. Germline V gives CDR1 MDHEN, CDR2 SYDVKM. Unmatched junction bases numbered 8, after V lost 4 bases and J lost 2 bases.

V and J are TRBV20-1 and TRBJ2-5; D perhaps matches TRBD2 (6 bases). Germline V lookup: CDR1 DFQATT, CDR2 SNEGSKA (reference sequence). This CDR3 has 11 amino acids. V dropped 7 bases and J dropped 3 bases, with 9 bases sitting between them. The CDR3 sequence: CSESGEETQYF. In DNA form, the CDR3 reads TGCAGTGAGTCGGGGGAAGAGACCCAGTACTTC.

Notes on this clone: The identical CDR3 is also encoded by other nucleotide sequences in the sample. The chain has TRBV3-1 (or the pseudogene TRBV3-2) and TRBJ1-2, with unresolved D. The CDR3 length is 14 residues. Trimming left V 0 bases short and J 0 bases short, with 5 bases between. In germline, CDR1 is LGHDT, CDR2 YNNKEL (reference sequence). This CDR3 reads CASSQDWANYGYTF. The CDR3 nucleotides are TGTGCCAGCAGCCAAGATTGGGCTAACTATGGCTACACCTTC.

The chain couples TRBV7-2 to TRBJ1-5; 7 positions match TRBD1. J gave up 3 bases and V 1 base, and 3 bases lay outside the gene matches. Germline V lookup: CDR1 SGHTA, CDR2 FQGNSA. The CDR3 spans 15 residues. CDR3 nucleotides: TGTGCCAGCAGCTTAGTGGGGACAGACAATCAGCCCCAGCATTTT. This codes for CASSLVGTDNQPQHF.

The rearrangement uses TRBV24-1 and TRBJ2-5; D may be TRBD1 or TRBD2 (5 bases each). The CDR3 spans 14 residues. Germline V gene sequence: CDR1 KGHDR, CDR2 SFDVKD. V was cut by 4 bases and J by 4 bases, with 12 bases left in between. The CDR3 here is CATSERDPGETQYF. CDR3 coding DNA: TGTGCCACCAGTGAAAGGGACCCAGGAGAGACCCAGTACTTC.

The V call is TRBV28, the J call TRBJ2-3, with 7 bases fitting TRBD2. V gave up 7 bases and J gave up 5 bases; unmatched junction bases: 12. Looked up from germline, CDR1 is MDHEN and CDR2 is SYDVKM. The CDR3 has 15 residues. CDR3 loop: CASMGGGTSEDTQYF. DNA of the CDR3: TGTGCCAGCATGGGGGGGGGTACGAGTGAAGATACGCAGTATTTT.

The V gene is TRBV4-2, the J gene TRBJ1-5, with TRBD1 matching over 10 bases. The V gene end was trimmed by 4 bases and the J gene end by 6 bases; junction bases not matched to a gene: 6. This CDR3 region has 15 residues. Germline V gene sequence: CDR1 LGHNA, CDR2 YNFKEQ. CDR3 DNA: TGTGCCAGCAGCCGGGACAGGGGCGAAGGTCAGCCCCAGCATTTT. As protein: CASSRDRGEGQPQHF.

The chain employs TRBV20-1 and TRBJ2-7; no definite D call. V was cut by 7 bases and J by 3 bases, with 10 bases left in between. This CDR3 is 11 amino acids long. The V gene's germline CDR1 is DFQATT and CDR2 SNEGSKA (reference sequence). CDR3 DNA sequence: TGCAGTGGGCAGACTCGCTACGAGCAGTACTTC. Protein sequence: CSGQTRYEQYF.

Comment on this clone: Other DNA sequences of this sample code for an identical CDR3. The chain is built from TRBV6-5 and TRBJ1-1; D is uncertain. The germline gives CDR1 MNHEY, CDR2 SVGAGI. The CDR3 has 14 amino acids. Trimming took off 2 bases at V and 0 bases at J, with 7 bases between the two ends. CDR3 amino acids: CASSYGGVNTEAFF. DNA of the CDR3: TGTGCCAGCAGTTACGGAGGCGTGAACACTGAAGCTTTCTTT.

CDR3 nucleotide sequence: TGTGCCTGGAGTGTAGGCGGAGAGACAGGACCTTCCTACGAGCAGTACTTC. Amino acid sequence: CAWSVGGETGPSYEQYF. This chain joins TRBV30 and TRBJ2-7; weak D call: TRBD1 (6 bases). There are 17 residues in the CDR3. The ends were cut back, 0 bases at V and 1 base at J, with 19 bases in the middle. Germline V gene sequence: CDR1 GTSNPN, CDR2 SVGIG (reference sequence).

The gene calls are TRBV7-3 and TRBJ2-5; possibly TRBD1 or TRBD2 for D (6 bases each). With 1 base removed from V and 2 bases from J, the gap between germline ends came to 11 bases. Germline loops: CDR1 SGHTA, CDR2 FQGTGA. This CDR3 is built from 15 residues. This chain's CDR3 is CASSLRGGRQETQYF. CDR3 nucleotides: TGTGCCAGCAGCTTAAGAGGGGGGCGGCAAGAGACCCAGTACTTC. Filled out from reference TRBV7-3 and TRBJ2-5, the complete variable domain reads GAGVSQTPSNKVTEKGKYVELRCDPISGHTALYWYRQSLGQGPEFLIYFQGTGAADDSGLPNDRFFAVRPEGSVSTLKIQRTERGDSAVYLCASSLRGGRQETQYFGPGTRLLVL.

The chain combines TRBV7-2 with TRBJ2-7; tentatively, D is TRBD1 (6 bases). With 0 bases removed from V and 5 bases from J, the gap between germline ends came to 8 bases. Germline V CDR1 and CDR2: SGHTA, FQGNSA. The CDR3 has 13 amino acids. Here the CDR3 DNA reads TGTGCCAGCAGCTTAGCCAGGGGAAACGAGCAGTACTTC. As protein: CASSLARGNEQYF.

The chain uses TRBV9 and TRBJ2-2, with D possibly being TRBD1 (7 bases). The CDR3 extends over 16 amino acids. V shed 6 bases and J shed 2 bases, with 17 bases lying between them. CDR1 is SGDLS, CDR2 YYNGEE, per germline. The CDR3 sequence is CASTRMTGTNTGELFF. In nucleotides, the CDR3 is TGTGCCAGCACCAGAATGACAGGGACTAACACCGGGGAGCTGTTTTTT. Filled out from reference TRBV9 and TRBJ2-2, the complete variable domain reads DSGVTQTPKHLITATGQRVTLRCSPRSGDLSVYWYQQSLDQGLQFLIQYYNGEERAKGNILERFSAQQFPDLHSELNLSSLELGDSALYFCASTRMTGTNTGELFFGEGSRLTVL.

This chain uses TRBV7-3 with TRBJ1-5; D is unresolved. The CDR3 contains 13 residues. V was pared by 1 base and J by 10 bases, with 11 bases between. Germline CDR1 and CDR2: SGHTA and FQGTGA. The CDR3 nucleotides read TGTGCCAGCAGCTTAAGCCGGGAGGGCCCCCAGCATTTT. This encodes CASSLSREGPQHF.

This chain connects TRBV30 to TRBJ1-5; D gene unclear. The V end was cut by 2 bases, the J end by 1 base, with 6 bases between. The CDR3 extends over 13 amino acids. Germline-derived CDR1 and CDR2 are GTSNPN and SVGIG (reference sequence). DNA for the CDR3: TGTGCCTGGAGTCCCGGGAGCAATCAGCCCCAGCATTTT. Translated: CAWSPGSNQPQHF.

The chain carries TRBV11-3 and TRBJ1-1; no clear D gene. Germline V gene sequence: CDR1 SGHNT, CDR2 YENEEA. The CDR3 is made up of 13 amino acids. Deletions cut 3 bases from V and 5 bases from J, with 10 bases between. The CDR3 protein is CASSLLVGTEAFF. In nucleotides, the CDR3 is TGTGCCAGCAGCTTGTTGGTGGGGACTGAAGCTTTCTTT.

The chain is built from TRBV5-1 and TRBJ2-5, with 8 bases aligning to TRBD1. Germline trimming cut 4 bases from V and 0 bases from J; bases unmatched to any gene: 14. The V gene's germline CDR1 is SGHRS and CDR2 YFSETQ. This CDR3 contains 18 residues. The CDR3 DNA is TGCGCCAGCAGCAACCCGGGACAGGTACGCGCCGACCAAGAGACCCAGTACTTC. It specifies CASSNPGQVRADQETQYF.